The source of this T cell receptor beta chain is a study of Graves' ophthalmopathy and Graves' hyperthyroidism. Researchers took RNA transcripts and amplified TCR beta CDR3 regions from them. The first-round RT-PCR employed HTBI primers together with the Qiagen OneStep RT-PCR kit. A multiplex PCR was then performed as the second round. Via MiXCR, TCRdb re-called the multiplex PCR reads, giving one row per CDR3 protein. The sample lists a few hundred thousand distinct CDR3 sequences; about 18% were seen once. The CDR3 is made up of 15 amino acids. The V and J ends lost 3 bases and 1 base respectively, with 11 bases between them. Germline V gene data show CDR1 as KGHDR and CDR2 as SFDVKD.

The receptor was derived from an adult woman with stable Graves' hyperthyroidism. Sequencing used peripheral blood. J is TRBJ2-5 and V is TRBV24-1, with D possibly TRBD1 on 5 matching bases. CDR3 protein: CATSDTSGFQETQYF. CDR3 sequence (DNA): TGTGCCACCAGTGATACTTCAGGGTTCCAAGAGACCCAGTACTTC.